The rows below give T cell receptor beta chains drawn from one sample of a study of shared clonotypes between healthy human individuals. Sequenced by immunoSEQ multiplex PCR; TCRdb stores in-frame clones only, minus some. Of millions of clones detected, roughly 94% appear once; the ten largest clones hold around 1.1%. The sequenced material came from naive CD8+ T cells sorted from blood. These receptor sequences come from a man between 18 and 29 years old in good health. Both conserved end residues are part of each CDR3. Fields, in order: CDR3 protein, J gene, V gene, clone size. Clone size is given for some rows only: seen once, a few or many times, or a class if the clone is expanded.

CDR3aa: CASSERGSLYNEQFF
j_gene: TRBJ2-1
v_gene: TRBV5-8
abundance: .

CDR3aa: CASSLAPIREQYF
j_gene: TRBJ2-7
v_gene: TRBV7-2
abundance: .

CDR3aa: CASSPSKLGRSNQPQHF
j_gene: TRBJ1-5
v_gene: TRBV28
abundance: .

CDR3aa: CASSLWTGQNYGYTF
j_gene: TRBJ1-2
v_gene: TRBV5-6
abundance: .

CDR3aa: CASNDRRNTGELFF
j_gene: TRBJ2-2
v_gene: TRBV19
abundance: .

CDR3aa: CASSYVDTNTEAFF
j_gene: TRBJ1-1
v_gene: TRBV6-6
abundance: once

CDR3aa: CASSDRGQETQYF
j_gene: TRBJ2-5
v_gene: TRBV7-9
abundance: .

CDR3aa: CASSSGGPGGNEKLFF
j_gene: TRBJ1-4
v_gene: TRBV5-1
abundance: .

CDR3aa: CASSIGGGPGELFF
j_gene: TRBJ2-2
v_gene: TRBV19
abundance: .

CDR3aa: CASSPLAASTDTQYF
j_gene: TRBJ2-3
v_gene: TRBV27
abundance: .

CDR3aa: CASSLRHPQETQYF
j_gene: TRBJ2-5
v_gene: TRBV27
abundance: .

CDR3aa: CASSPRYTDTQYF
j_gene: TRBJ2-3
v_gene: TRBV9
abundance: .

CDR3aa: CASTPEGAETADTQYF
j_gene: TRBJ2-3
v_gene: TRBV9
abundance: .

CDR3aa: CASSESWGAQEQYF
j_gene: TRBJ2-7
v_gene: TRBV10-1
abundance: .

CDR3aa: CASSEPGDGTEAFF
j_gene: TRBJ1-1
v_gene: TRBV2
abundance: .

CDR3aa: CASSQESVSYGYTF
j_gene: TRBJ1-2
v_gene: TRBV4-1
abundance: once

CDR3aa: CASSLVAGSYEQYF
j_gene: TRBJ2-7
v_gene: TRBV11-2
abundance: .

CDR3aa: CASSLRGQGYGYTF
j_gene: TRBJ1-2
v_gene: TRBV7-2
abundance: .

CDR3aa: CASSVGDGTEAFF
j_gene: TRBJ1-1
v_gene: TRBV2
abundance: .

CDR3aa: CASSLGVIEAFF
j_gene: TRBJ1-1
v_gene: TRBV7-9
abundance: .

CDR3aa: CATSSYTGGGTGELFF
j_gene: TRBJ2-2
v_gene: TRBV15
abundance: .

CDR3aa: CASSKNEGKLAYEQYF
j_gene: TRBJ2-7
v_gene: TRBV21-1
abundance: .

CDR3aa: CASSFRTGGEAFF
j_gene: TRBJ1-1
v_gene: TRBV28
abundance: .

CDR3aa: CASSLDRHTGELFF
j_gene: TRBJ2-2
v_gene: TRBV27
abundance: .

CDR3aa: CASSHRLAGDYNEQFF
j_gene: TRBJ2-1
v_gene: TRBV4-1
abundance: .

CDR3aa: CASSFEDSPYGYTF
j_gene: TRBJ1-2
v_gene: TRBV28
abundance: .

CDR3aa: CASRPQGTYEQYF
j_gene: TRBJ2-7
v_gene: TRBV27
abundance: .

CDR3aa: CASSPTGQSSYNEQFF
j_gene: TRBJ2-1
v_gene: TRBV7-3
abundance: .

CDR3aa: CAISESGQGHNEQFF
j_gene: TRBJ2-1
v_gene: TRBV10-3
abundance: .